These 3 T cell receptor beta chains were sequenced from one sample in a study of OX40 agonist ivuxolimab in advanced cancers. TCRdb keeps only in-frame clones here, not all; method: immunoSEQ multiplex PCR. The table includes tens of thousands of clones, approximately 84% detected once. The sequenced sample was CD4+ or CD8+ T cells sorted from blood, obtained in a trial of the OX40 agonist ivuxolimab. All receptors derive from an adult with an advanced solid tumor such as melanoma, head and neck, liver or kidney cancer.

This clone is a singleton in its sample. This chain joins TRBV5-1 and TRBJ1-2, with 9 bases aligning to TRBD1. V was clipped by 2 bases and J by 3 bases; unmatched bases: 5. Germline loops: CDR1 SGHRS, CDR2 YFSETQ. This CDR3 has 15 amino acids. The CDR3, as DNA: TGCGCCAGCAGCTTACAGGGGGCAAAGGACTATGGCTACACCTTC. This sequence encodes CASSLQGAKDYGYTF. Full variable domain (rest looked up from reference TRBV5-1 and TRBJ1-2): KAGVTQTPRYLIKTRGQQVTLSCSPISGHRSVSWYQQTPGQGLQFLFEYFSETQRNKGNFPGRFSGRQFSNSRSEMNVSTLELGDSALYLCASSLQGAKDYGYTFGSGTRLTVV.

The CDR3 sequence is CASSPQGFRNSPLHF. As DNA, the CDR3 is TGTGCCAGCAGTCCCCAGGGCTTTAGGAATTCACCCCTCCACTTT. The V gene is TRBV28, the J gene TRBJ1-6; possible D gene TRBD1, 5 bases. V lost 5 bases to trimming and J lost 7 bases, with 15 bases between them. The CDR3 loop spans 15 amino acids. CDR1 is MDHEN, CDR2 SYDVKM, per germline. The variable domain in full, completed from reference TRBV28 and TRBJ1-6, reads DVKVTQSSRYLVKRTGEKVFLECVQDMDHENMFWYRQDPGLGLRLIYFSYDVKMKEKGDIPEGYSVSREKKERFSLILESASTNQTSMYLCASSPQGFRNSPLHFGNGTRLTVT.

The CDR3 DNA reads TGTGCCAGCAGCTTAAGGGCAAGCGCCAGAGAGACCCAGTACTTC. Its translation is CASSLRASARETQYF. The rearrangement uses TRBV7-3 and TRBJ2-5; no definite D call. V lost 1 base and J lost 4, with 13 bases in between. This CDR3 has 15 amino acids. The germline V gene has CDR1 SGHTA and CDR2 FQGTGA.